This T cell receptor beta chain was documented in a study of regulatory T cells in long-lasting Graves disease. This CDR3 region has 14 residues. V was clipped by 5 bases and J by 5 bases; unmatched bases: 5. Specified time point: newly diagnosed GD, antithyroid drugs for less than 3 months. Extracted RNA from PBMCs served as the source of the TCR library. Concerning this clonotype: A much larger clone differs by one base, so this may be a read error.

With iRepertoire HTBI primers and Arm-PCR of CDR3 regions, TCR beta libraries were built. TCRdb redid the calling of the multiplex PCR reads with MiXCR, one entry per CDR3 protein. The repertoire holds approximately 400,000 distinct CDR3 sequences, 14% to 15% seen once, with around 17% in the top ten. This sample was shared with a second study, whose subject was T cells in Graves' hyperthyroidism and ophthalmopathy.

The sample was peripheral blood mononuclear cells (PBMCs), taken at new diagnosis, from a patient treated with antithyroid drugs. This sequence was found in a woman aged 30 to 39 with Graves disease. The J gene is TRBJ1-4, the V gene TRBV12-3 or TRBV12-4; the match to TRBD1 covers 7 bases. CDR3: CASSLDRENEKLFF. The CDR3 DNA follows: TGTGCCAGCAGTCTTGACAGGGAGAATGAAAAACTGTTTTTT.